This T cell receptor beta chain came from a study of blood T cell repertoires in COVID-19. Study information: Whether acute or convalescent, the COVID-19 samples came from the United States, Italy and Spain. T cells, B-cell-depleted T cells, or PBMCs provided the cDNA or gDNA that served as material.

Authors' processing steps: Counts of nucleated cells, estimated from reference gene primer amplification, were obtained. Assay: immunoSEQ multiplex PCR; the TCRdb copy retains only in-frame clones and omits some. V and J calls plus clone size are reproduced from that table; the DNA served to infer D and trimming. The data hold about 210,000 clones, with around 92% observed a single time. Trimming took off 4 bases at V and 1 base at J, with 11 bases between the two ends. The CDR3 loop spans 14 amino acids. CDR1 is MDHEN and CDR2 is SYDVKM in the germline V gene. The sample consisted of peripheral blood. The chain has TRBV28 and TRBJ2-7, with D unclear. This TCR was sampled from a man aged 25-45 years with acute or convalescent COVID-19. As DNA, the CDR3 is TGTGCCAGCAGTTCCCCCAGATTTTCCTACGAGCAGTACTTC. Amino acid sequence: CASSSPRFSYEQYF.